This entry features one TCR beta chain sequence. The antigen remains undetermined. With a much larger clone just one base away, this may be a read error. This sample's RNA came from whole unsorted tissue. Three rounds of nested PCR, following a modified ARM-PCR protocol, produced the TCRbeta library. Each CDR3 protein gets one entry after TCRdb re-called the multiplex PCR reads with MiXCR. Here the sample spans approximately 120,000 distinct CDR3 sequences, roughly 73% being singletons. This CDR3 is 16 amino acids long. Looked up from germline, CDR1 is LGHNA and CDR2 is YNFKEQ. The data stem from a study of tumor and adjacent non-tumor tissue in lung cancer. Across the whole study: The patients, 9 to 11 men and roughly 5 women, were about 30 to 85 with stage I to III disease. Study results and limitations: Tumor TCR diversity, when higher, was linked to shorter survival.

This clonotype was obtained from a woman aged 55-69 years with non-small cell lung cancer. The material sequenced was lung tumor tissue. The chain combines TRBV4-2 with TRBJ2-3; 11 nucleotides align to TRBD2. CDR3 nucleotide sequence: TGTGCCAGCAGCCAAGATCTAGCGGGGGGCACAGATACGCATTATTTT. It codes for CASSQDLAGGTDTHYF.